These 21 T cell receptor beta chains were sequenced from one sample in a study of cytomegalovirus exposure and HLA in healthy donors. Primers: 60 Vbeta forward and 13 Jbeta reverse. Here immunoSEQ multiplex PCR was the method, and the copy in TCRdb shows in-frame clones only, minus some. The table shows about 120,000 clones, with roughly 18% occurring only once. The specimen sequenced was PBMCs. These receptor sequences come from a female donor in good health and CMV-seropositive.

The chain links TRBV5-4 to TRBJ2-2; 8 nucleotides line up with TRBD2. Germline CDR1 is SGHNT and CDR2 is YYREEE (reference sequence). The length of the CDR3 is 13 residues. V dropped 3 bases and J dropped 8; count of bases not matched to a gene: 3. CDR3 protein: CASSSTSEGELFF. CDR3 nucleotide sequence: TGTGCCAGCAGCTCGACTAGCGAGGGGGAGCTGTTTTTT.

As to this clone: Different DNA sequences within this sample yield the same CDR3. The CDR3 spells CASSPLAGVRSEQFF. The CDR3 DNA is TGTGCCAGCAGCCCCCTAGCGGGAGTTCGTAGTGAGCAGTTCTTC. The gene calls are TRBV9 and TRBJ2-1; 10 bases align to TRBD2. The trim removed 4 bases at V and 9 bases at J, leaving 10 bases unmatched. In germline, CDR1 is SGDLS, CDR2 YYNGEE. The CDR3 runs to 15 residues.

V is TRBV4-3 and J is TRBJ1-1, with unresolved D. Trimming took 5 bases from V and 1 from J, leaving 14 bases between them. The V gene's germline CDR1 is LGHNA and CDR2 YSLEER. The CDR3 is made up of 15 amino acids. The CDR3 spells CASSNGPGWNTEAFF. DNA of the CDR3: TGCGCCAGCAGCAACGGCCCGGGGTGGAACACTGAAGCTTTCTTT.

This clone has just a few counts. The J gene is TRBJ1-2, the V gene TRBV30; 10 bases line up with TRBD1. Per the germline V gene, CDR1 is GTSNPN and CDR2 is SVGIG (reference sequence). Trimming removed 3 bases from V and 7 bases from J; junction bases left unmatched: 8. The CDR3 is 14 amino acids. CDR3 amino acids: CAWRVTGGAAGYTF. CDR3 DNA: TGTGCCTGGAGGGTGACAGGGGGCGCGGCTGGCTACACCTTC.

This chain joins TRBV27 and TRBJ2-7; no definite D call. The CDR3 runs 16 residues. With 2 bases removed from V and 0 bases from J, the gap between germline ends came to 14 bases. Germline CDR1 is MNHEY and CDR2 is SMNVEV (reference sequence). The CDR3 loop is CASSLIFSSSSYEQYF. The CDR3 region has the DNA TGTGCCAGCAGTTTAATCTTTTCTTCCAGCTCCTACGAGCAGTACTTC.

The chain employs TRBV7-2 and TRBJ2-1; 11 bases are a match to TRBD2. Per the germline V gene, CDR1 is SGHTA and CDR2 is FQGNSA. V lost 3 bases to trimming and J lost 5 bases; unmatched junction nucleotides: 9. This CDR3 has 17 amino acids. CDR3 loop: CASSFGLAGLADNEQFF. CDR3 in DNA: TGTGCCAGCAGCTTCGGACTAGCGGGCCTAGCCGACAATGAGCAGTTCTTC.

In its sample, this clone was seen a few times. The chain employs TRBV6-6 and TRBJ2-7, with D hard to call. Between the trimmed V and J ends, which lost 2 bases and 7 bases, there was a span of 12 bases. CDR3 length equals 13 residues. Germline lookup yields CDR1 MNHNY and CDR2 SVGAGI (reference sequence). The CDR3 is CASSYRQVQEQYF. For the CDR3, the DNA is TGTGCCAGCAGTTACAGGCAGGTCCAGGAGCAGTACTTC.

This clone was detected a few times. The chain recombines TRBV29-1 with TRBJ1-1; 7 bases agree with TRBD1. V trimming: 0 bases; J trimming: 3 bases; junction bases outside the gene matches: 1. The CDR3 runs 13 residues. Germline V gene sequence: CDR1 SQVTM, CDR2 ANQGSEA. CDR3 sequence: CSVEEDRDTEAFF. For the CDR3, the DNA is TGCAGCGTTGAAGAAGACAGGGACACTGAAGCTTTCTTT.

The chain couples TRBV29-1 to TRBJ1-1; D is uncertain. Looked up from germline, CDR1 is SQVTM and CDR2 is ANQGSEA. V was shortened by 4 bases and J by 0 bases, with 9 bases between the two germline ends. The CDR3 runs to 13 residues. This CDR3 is CSVGSVLNTEAFF. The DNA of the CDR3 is TGCAGCGTTGGCAGTGTTCTGAACACTGAAGCTTTCTTT.

In DNA, the CDR3 is TGTGCCAGCAACCCCTTCACTCGGGATTCACCCCTCCACTTT. Its protein product is CASNPFTRDSPLHF. V gene TRBV2 combines with J gene TRBJ1-6, with D unresolved. Trimming took 7 bases from V and 8 from J, leaving 15 bases between them. Germline V gene lookup returns CDR1 SNHLY and CDR2 FYNNEI. This CDR3 spans 14 amino acids.

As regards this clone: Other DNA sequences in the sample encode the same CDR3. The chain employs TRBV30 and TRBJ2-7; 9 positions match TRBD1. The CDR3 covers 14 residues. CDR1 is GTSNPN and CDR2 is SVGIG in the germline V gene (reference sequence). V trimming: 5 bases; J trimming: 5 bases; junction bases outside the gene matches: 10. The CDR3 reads CAWGPQGAGHEQYF. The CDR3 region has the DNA TGTGCCTGGGGTCCACAGGGGGCGGGCCACGAGCAGTACTTC.

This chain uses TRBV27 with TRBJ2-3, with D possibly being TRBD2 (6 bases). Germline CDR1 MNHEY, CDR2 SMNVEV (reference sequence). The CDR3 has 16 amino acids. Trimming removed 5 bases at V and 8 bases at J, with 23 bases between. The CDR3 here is CASSSSPWDPRGTQYF. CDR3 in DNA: TGTGCCAGCAGTAGTTCCCCATGGGACCCGCGGGGTACGCAGTATTTT.

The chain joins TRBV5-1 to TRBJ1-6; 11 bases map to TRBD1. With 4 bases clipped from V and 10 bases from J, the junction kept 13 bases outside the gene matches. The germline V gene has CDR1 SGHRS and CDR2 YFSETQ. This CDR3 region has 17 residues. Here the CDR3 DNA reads TGCGCCAGCAGCATCGGGACAGGGGGTCTGCTGGGGTCACCCCTCCACTTT. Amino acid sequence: CASSIGTGGLLGSPLHF. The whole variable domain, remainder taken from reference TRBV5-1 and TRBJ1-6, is KAGVTQTPRYLIKTRGQQVTLSCSPISGHRSVSWYQQTPGQGLQFLFEYFSETQRNKGNFPGRFSGRQFSNSRSEMNVSTLELGDSALYLCASSIGTGGLLGSPLHFGNGTRLTVT.

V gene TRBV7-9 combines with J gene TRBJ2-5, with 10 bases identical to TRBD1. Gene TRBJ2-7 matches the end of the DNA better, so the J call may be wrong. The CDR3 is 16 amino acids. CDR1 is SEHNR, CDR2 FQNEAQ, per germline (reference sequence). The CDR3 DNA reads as TGTGCCAGCAGCTTAGGCTGGGACAGGGGCTATTACGAGCAGTACTTC. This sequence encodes CASSLGWDRGYYEQYF.

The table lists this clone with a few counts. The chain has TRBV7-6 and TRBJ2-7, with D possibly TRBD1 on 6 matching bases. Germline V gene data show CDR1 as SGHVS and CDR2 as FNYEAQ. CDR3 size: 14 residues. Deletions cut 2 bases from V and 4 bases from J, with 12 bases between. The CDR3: CASSLQGNAYEQYF. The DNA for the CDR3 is TGTGCCAGCAGCTTACAGGGGAATGCGTACGAGCAGTACTTC.

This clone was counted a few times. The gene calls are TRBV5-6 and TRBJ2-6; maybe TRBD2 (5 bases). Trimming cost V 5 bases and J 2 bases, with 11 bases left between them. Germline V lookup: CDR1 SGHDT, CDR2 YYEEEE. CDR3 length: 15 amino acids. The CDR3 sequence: CASSSPGTGANVLTF. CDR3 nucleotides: TGTGCCAGCAGTTCCCCGGGAACTGGGGCCAACGTCCTGACTTTC.

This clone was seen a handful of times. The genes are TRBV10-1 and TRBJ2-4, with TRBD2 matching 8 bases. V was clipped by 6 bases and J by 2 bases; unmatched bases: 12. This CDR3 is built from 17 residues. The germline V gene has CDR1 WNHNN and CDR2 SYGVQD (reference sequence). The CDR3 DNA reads TGCGCCAGCAGAAGGCGTCGGAGGACTAGCACCAAAAACATTCAGTACTTC. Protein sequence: CASRRRRRTSTKNIQYF.

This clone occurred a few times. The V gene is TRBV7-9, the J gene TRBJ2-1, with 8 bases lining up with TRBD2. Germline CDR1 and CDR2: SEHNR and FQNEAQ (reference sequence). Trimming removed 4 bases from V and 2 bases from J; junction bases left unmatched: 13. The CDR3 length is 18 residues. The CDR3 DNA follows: TGTGCCAGCAGCTCATTATTTAGCGGGGTTCGGACCTACAATGAGCAGTTCTTC. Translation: CASSSLFSGVRTYNEQFF.

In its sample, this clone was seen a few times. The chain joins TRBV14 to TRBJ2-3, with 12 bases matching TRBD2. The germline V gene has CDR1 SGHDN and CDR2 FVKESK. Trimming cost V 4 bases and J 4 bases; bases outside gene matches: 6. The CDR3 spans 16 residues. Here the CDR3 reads CASSPKTSGGPDTQYF. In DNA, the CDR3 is TGTGCCAGCAGCCCGAAGACTAGCGGGGGCCCAGATACGCAGTATTTT.

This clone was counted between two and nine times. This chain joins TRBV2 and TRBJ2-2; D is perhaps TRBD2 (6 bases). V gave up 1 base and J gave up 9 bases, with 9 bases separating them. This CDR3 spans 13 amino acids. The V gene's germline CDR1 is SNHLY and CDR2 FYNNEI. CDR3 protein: CASSEGRGWELFF. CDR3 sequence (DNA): TGTGCCAGCAGTGAAGGGCGGGGTTGGGAGCTGTTTTTT. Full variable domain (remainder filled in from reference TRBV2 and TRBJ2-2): EPEVTQTPSHQVTQMGQEVILRCVPISNHLYFYWYRQILGQKVEFLVSFYNNEISEKSEIFDDQFSVERPDGSNFTLKIRSTKLEDSAMYFCASSEGRGWELFFGEGSRLTVL.

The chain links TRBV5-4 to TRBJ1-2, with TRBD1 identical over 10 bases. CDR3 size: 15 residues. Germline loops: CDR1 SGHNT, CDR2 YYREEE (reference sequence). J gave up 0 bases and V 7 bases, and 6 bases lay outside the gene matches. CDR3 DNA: TGTGCCAGCCGGACAGGGGGAGCAGCTAACTATGGCTACACCTTC. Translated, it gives CASRTGGAANYGYTF. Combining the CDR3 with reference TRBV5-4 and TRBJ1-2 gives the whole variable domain ETGVTQSPTHLIKTRGQQVTLRCSSQSGHNTVSWYQQALGQGPQFIFQYYREEENGRGNFPPRFSGLQFPNYSSELNVNALELDDSALYLCASRTGGAANYGYTFGSGTRLTVV.